This T cell receptor beta chain was identified in a study of cytomegalovirus exposure and HLA in healthy donors. In its sample, this clone was seen a few times. CDR1 is SNHLY and CDR2 is FYNNEI in the germline V gene. CDR3 length: 15 residues. V was clipped by 7 bases and J by 0 bases, with 13 bases between them. Researchers ran the PCR with 60 Vbeta and 13 Jbeta primers. Original data processing: Roughly 80 million unique TCR beta chains, roughly 11 million shared, were counted in a later analysis. Profiled with immunoSEQ multiplex PCR; TCRdb holds only in-frame clones, not every one. The DNA was the basis for D and trimming; V, J and clone size are from that table. The sample has around 160,000 clones, over 65% seen once.

The sequence derives from a young man in good health and CMV-seropositive. Material: PBMCs. This chain joins TRBV2 and TRBJ1-3; D gene unclear. CDR3 region: CASKVGGNSGNTIYF. As DNA, the CDR3 is TGTGCCAGCAAAGTAGGCGGAAACTCTGGAAACACCATATATTTT.